This T cell receptor beta chain was documented in a study of T cells after yellow fever vaccination. Conversion of TCR transcripts into cDNA relied on 5'RACE template switching, which added a universal primer site and UMIs. TCRdb re-derived calls from the 5' RACE reads in MiXCR, one entry per CDR3 protein. The sample carries under 300,000 distinct CDR3 sequences, 6.9% recorded once. The sample here was CD4+ T cells sorted from PBMCs, taken 15 days after the yellow fever booster vaccination. The sequence was obtained from a man aged 25 to 40 who received the YFV17D yellow fever vaccine.

CDR3 sequence reads: CSASGTATEKLFF. CDR3 coding DNA: TGCAGTGCTAGCGGGACAGCTACCGAAAAACTGTTTTTT. This chain joins TRBV20-1 and TRBJ1-4; 7 positions match TRBD1. The CDR3 length is 13 residues. The V segment lost 3 bases and the J segment 8 bases; nucleotides outside the gene matches: 6. Per germline, CDR1 DFQATT and CDR2 SNEGSKA (reference sequence).